The present entry profiles one TCR beta chain with its context. The data derive from a study of OX40 agonist ivuxolimab in advanced cancers. Study information: Dose-escalation patients suffered from hepatocellular carcinoma, melanoma, renal cell or head and neck cancer.

The CDR3 spans 15 residues. CDR1 and CDR2 from the germline V gene are MNHNS and SASEGT. Losses at the gene ends were 3 bases for V and 6 bases for J; bases not matched to a gene: 8. Some clones are missing from TCRdb's copy, which holds only in-frame ones; the method was immunoSEQ multiplex PCR. This table has more than 75,000 clones, approximately 81% appearing once. The source was CD4+ or CD8+ T cells sorted from blood, collected in a trial of the OX40 agonist ivuxolimab. The chain carries TRBV6-1 and TRBJ1-1; TRBD1 aligns across 9 bases. The sequence derives from an adult with an advanced solid tumor such as melanoma, head and neck, liver or kidney cancer. Here the CDR3 reads CASSDRTGGNAEAFF. Here the CDR3 DNA reads TGTGCCAGCAGTGACCGTACAGGGGGCAACGCTGAAGCTTTCTTT.